The subject of this entry is one T cell receptor (beta chain). The antigen is undetermined. This record belongs to a study of cytomegalovirus exposure and HLA in healthy donors. Study-level findings and limits: When analyzed later, the rates of TCR association showed variation by HLA locus, with DRB1 the most and HLA-C the fewest. Fewer N-insertions (relative to the approximately 700-donor mean) were reportedly seen in an Asian-associated ancestry cluster in a later analysis. TCR beta chains associated with HLA were, in a later analysis, more clonally expanded than equally common others. The study labeled 150 to 200 TCR beta chains cytomegalovirus-associated.

The PCR was carried out with 60 Vbeta primers and 13 Jbeta primers. The assay was immunoSEQ multiplex PCR, and TCRdb's table has in-frame clones only and misses some. The sample includes more than 100,000 clones, about 75% of them seen just once. CDR1 and CDR2 (germline): MDHEN, SYDVKM. Trimming took 2 bases from V and 4 from J, leaving 11 bases between them. The length of the CDR3 is 14 residues. Sequenced sample: PBMCs. The clonotype was recovered from a woman aged 40 to 49 in good health and CMV-seronegative. The chain joins TRBV28 to TRBJ1-2; D perhaps matches TRBD1 (5 bases). The CDR3 here is CASSLGGAVYGYTF. The CDR3 DNA reads TGTGCCAGCAGTTTAGGAGGGGCGGTCTATGGCTACACCTTC.